These 20 T cell receptor beta chains originate from one sample sequenced in a study of cytomegalovirus exposure and HLA in healthy donors. The PCR ran on 60 Vbeta and 13 Jbeta primers. The protocol was immunoSEQ multiplex PCR, while the TCRdb copy is restricted to in-frame clones and leaves out a portion. Here the sample spans 150,000 to 200,000 clones, roughly 80% being singletons. Sequenced input: PBMCs. These receptors were collected from a man aged 18 to 29 in good health and CMV-seronegative.

The CDR3 DNA follows: TGCGCCAGCAGCAGCCTGACAGGGGAGGGGACTGAAGCTTTCTTT. Translated: CASSSLTGEGTEAFF. The rearrangement uses TRBV5-1 and TRBJ1-1; 8 nucleotides agree with TRBD1. The CDR3 totals 15 residues. CDR1 SGHRS and CDR2 YFSETQ come from the germline V gene. The junction had 10 bases not matched to a gene; V was cut back by 4 bases and J by 5 bases. The whole variable domain, remainder taken from reference TRBV5-1 and TRBJ1-1, is KAGVTQTPRYLIKTRGQQVTLSCSPISGHRSVSWYQQTPGQGLQFLFEYFSETQRNKGNFPGRFSGRQFSNSRSEMNVSTLELGDSALYLCASSSLTGEGTEAFFGQGTRLTVV.

The V call is TRBV4-1, the J call TRBJ1-4, with 7 bases identical to TRBD1. Losses at the gene ends were 1 base for V and 2 bases for J; bases not matched to a gene: 1. There are 15 residues in the CDR3. The V gene's germline CDR1 is MGHRA and CDR2 YSYEKL. This chain's CDR3 is CASSQAGQTNEKLFF. The CDR3, as DNA: TGCGCCAGCAGCCAAGCGGGACAGACTAATGAAAAACTGTTTTTT.

The chain has TRBV5-6 and TRBJ2-1; TRBD2 is a possible D gene (5 bases). The CDR3 has 18 amino acids. The V end was cut by 0 bases, the J end by 1 base, with 17 bases between. Germline lookup yields CDR1 SGHDT and CDR2 YYEEEE. The CDR3 reads CASSLGGRGYSSYNEQFF. Here the CDR3 DNA reads TGTGCCAGCAGCTTGGGGGGTCGAGGGTACTCATCCTACAATGAGCAGTTCTTC. Supplemented by reference TRBV5-6 and TRBJ2-1, the full variable domain reads DAGVTQSPTHLIKTRGQQVTLRCSPKSGHDTVSWYQQALGQGPQFIFQYYEEEERQRGNFPDRFSGHQFPNYSSELNVNALLLGDSALYLCASSLGGRGYSSYNEQFFGPGTRLTVL.

A few counts support this clone. The J gene is TRBJ1-6, the V gene TRBV27; TRBD1 matches at 7 bases. The V segment lost 1 base and the J segment 14 bases; nucleotides outside the gene matches: 5. This CDR3 is 13 amino acids long. Germline V gives CDR1 MNHEY, CDR2 SMNVEV (reference sequence). The CDR3 loop is CASSLLGQGALHF. CDR3 bases: TGTGCCAGCAGTTTATTGGGGCAGGGGGCCCTCCACTTT.

V gene TRBV19 combines with J gene TRBJ1-2; D perhaps matches TRBD1 (6 bases). Germline CDR1 is LNHDA and CDR2 is SQIVND (reference sequence). The CDR3 runs to 15 residues. Trimming left V 1 base short and J 6 bases short, with 15 bases between. CDR3 sequence (DNA): TGTGCCAGTAGTATAGTGGGCAGGGGAGCGAATGGCTACACCTTC. Translated, it gives CASSIVGRGANGYTF.

The chain recombines TRBV7-3 with TRBJ1-1, with D unresolved. Germline CDR1 is SGHTA and CDR2 is FQGTGA. V was shortened by 2 bases and J by 0 bases, with 7 bases between the two germline ends. The CDR3 length is 14 residues. CDR3 nucleotide sequence: TGTGCCAGCAGCTTAGGCGGGATGAACACTGAAGCTTTCTTT. Translation gives CASSLGGMNTEAFF.

CDR3 in amino acids: CASSYSAEGFSYEQYF. The CDR3 region has the DNA TGTGCCAGCAGTTACTCCGCGGAGGGCTTCTCCTACGAGCAGTACTTC. The chain recombines TRBV6-5 with TRBJ2-7; perhaps TRBD2 as D (6 bases). Trimming pared 0 bases from V and 0 bases from J, leaving 12 bases between. This CDR3 has 16 amino acids. Per germline, CDR1 MNHEY and CDR2 SVGAGI.

This clone was counted only a few times. V usage is TRBV4-3 and J usage is TRBJ1-1, with D uncertain. The germline V and J ends were trimmed by 1 base and 5 bases, with 14 bases remaining between them. This CDR3 region has 15 residues. From germline, CDR1 is LGHNA and CDR2 YSLEER. CDR3 amino acids: CASSQVILGRTEAFF. CDR3 nucleotides: TGCGCCAGCAGCCAAGTTATTCTGGGGAGAACTGAAGCTTTCTTT.

The V and J genes are TRBV5-4 and TRBJ2-1, with 12 bases fitting TRBD2. Germline lookup yields CDR1 SGHNT and CDR2 YYREEE (reference sequence). The CDR3 sequence is 16 residues long. The V and J ends lost 4 bases and 5 bases, in that order; junction bases with no gene match: 7. This CDR3 is CASSPPSGREHNEQFF. The CDR3 nucleotides read TGTGCCAGCAGCCCCCCTAGCGGGAGGGAACACAATGAGCAGTTCTTC.

The CDR3 DNA reads TGTGCCAGTAGTATAGGGGACAGGGCTGAAAAACTGTTTTTT. This encodes CASSIGDRAEKLFF. This chain uses TRBV19 with TRBJ1-4, with 9 bases fitting TRBD1. The CDR3 is 14 amino acids. J gave up 7 bases and V 1 base, and 1 base lay outside the gene matches. The V gene's germline CDR1 is LNHDA and CDR2 SQIVND (reference sequence).

This clone has just a few counts. The V gene is TRBV28, the J gene TRBJ1-2, with TRBD1 matching 7 bases. Trimming cost V 7 bases and J 5 bases; bases outside gene matches: 13. Germline CDR1 and CDR2: MDHEN and SYDVKM. CDR3 length equals 15 residues. In DNA form, the CDR3 reads TGTGCCAGCACGCACGGGACAGAGGGGTTTTATGGCTACACCTTC. Translated, it gives CASTHGTEGFYGYTF.

This clone was found once. The chain uses TRBV7-3 and TRBJ2-1; D is perhaps TRBD2 (5 bases). Looked up from germline, CDR1 is SGHTA and CDR2 is FQGTGA. The CDR3 has 13 amino acids. V was trimmed by 5 bases and J by 5 bases, leaving 10 bases between them. The CDR3 sequence is CASSTGIHNEQFF. The CDR3 DNA reads as TGTGCCAGCAGCACCGGGATTCACAATGAGCAGTTCTTC.

This chain connects TRBV6-5 to TRBJ2-7; 11 bases align to TRBD2. V was pared by 5 bases and J by 5 bases, with 8 bases of the junction left unmatched. The CDR3 has 15 amino acids. Germline V gene data show CDR1 as MNHEY and CDR2 as SVGAGI. CDR3 coding DNA: TGTGCCAGCAGTATAGCGGGAGGGCCGGGGAACGAGCAGTACTTC. This encodes CASSIAGGPGNEQYF.

The rearrangement joins TRBV5-8 to TRBJ1-1; 11 nucleotides align to TRBD1. Unmatched junction bases numbered 7, after V lost 4 bases and J lost 11 bases. The CDR3 consists of 13 residues. CDR1 and CDR2 (germline): SGHTS, YDEGEE. For the CDR3, the DNA is TGTGCCAGCAGCCACCGGGACAGGGGGAAGGCTTTCTTT. It yields the protein CASSHRDRGKAFF.

The chain joins TRBV19 to TRBJ2-2, with 10 positions matching TRBD2. The germline CDR1 and CDR2 sequences are LNHDA and SQIVND (reference sequence). The V segment lost 3 bases and the J segment 2 bases; nucleotides outside the gene matches: 6. CDR3 length equals 17 residues. The CDR3 nucleotides read TGTGCCAGTAGTATGTTCCTAGCGGGAGTTAACACCGGGGAGCTGTTTTTT. Its protein is CASSMFLAGVNTGELFF.

The CDR3 sequence is CASSKDRGNEQFF. The CDR3 DNA sequence: TGTGCCAGTTCAAAAGACAGGGGTAATGAGCAGTTCTTC. The chain is built from TRBV19 and TRBJ2-1; 8 bases match TRBD1. Trimming cost V 8 bases and J 7 bases; bases outside gene matches: 7. This CDR3 is built from 13 residues. The V gene's germline CDR1 is LNHDA and CDR2 SQIVND (reference sequence).

The rearrangement links TRBV9 to TRBJ2-5; no firm D call. CDR3 length: 15 residues. Per germline, CDR1 SGDLS and CDR2 YYNGEE. V was shortened by 6 bases and J by 2 bases, with 17 bases between the two germline ends. CDR3 nucleotide sequence: TGTGCCAGCACCCGAGGTGGCAGTCGTCAAGAGACCCAGTACTTC. As protein: CASTRGGSRQETQYF.

V and J are TRBV27 and TRBJ1-1, with 8 positions matching TRBD1. Looked up from germline, CDR1 is MNHEY and CDR2 is SMNVEV (reference sequence). The CDR3 sequence is 16 residues long. J gave up 6 bases and V 4 bases, and 13 bases lay outside the gene matches. The CDR3 DNA sequence: TGTGCCAGCAGTTGGCGACCACCACAGGGGGGGGCTGAAGCTTTCTTT. Protein: CASSWRPPQGGAEAFF.

The chain employs TRBV5-6 and TRBJ2-3; a possible D gene is TRBD2 (5 bases). The CDR3 loop spans 13 amino acids. The V end lost 1 base, the J end lost 9 bases, and 12 bases lay between the germline ends. The V gene's germline CDR1 is SGHDT and CDR2 YYEEEE. The CDR3 sequence is CASSLSAKRTQYF. DNA for the CDR3: TGTGCCAGCAGCTTGTCGGCTAAGCGGACGCAGTATTTT.

This sequence joins TRBV30 and TRBJ2-3; D may be TRBD2 (5 bases). Trimming pared 1 base from V and 1 base from J, leaving 6 bases between. This CDR3 contains 13 residues. Germline CDR1 reads GTSNPN; CDR2 reads SVGIG (reference sequence). Here the CDR3 reads CAWSGAGTDTQYF. The CDR3 bases are TGTGCCTGGAGTGGAGCGGGCACAGATACGCAGTATTTT. Based on the CDR3 plus reference TRBV30 and TRBJ2-3, the full variable domain is SQTIHQWPATLVQPVGSPLSLECTVEGTSNPNLYWYRQAAGRGLQLLFYSVGIGQISSEVPQNLSASRPQDRQFILSSKKLLLSDSGFYLCAWSGAGTDTQYFGPGTRLTVL.